This TCR beta chain was identified in a study of blood T cell repertoires in COVID-19. For the study at large: PBMCs, B-cell-depleted T cells, or T cells were the source of the cDNA or gDNA that made up the material.

This CDR3 has 14 residues. The V end was cut by 1 base, the J end by 5 bases, with 11 bases between. Germline CDR1 SGHAT, CDR2 FQNNGV. Points on this clone: Other DNA sequences within the sample encode an identical CDR3.

In the authors' methods: From reference gene primer amplification, estimates of nucleated cell counts were derived. Assay: immunoSEQ multiplex PCR; the TCRdb copy retains only in-frame clones and omits some. Clonal size and the V and J genes are those of that table, whereas D and trimming came from the DNA. The sample yields 77,000 or so clones, more than 80% seen once. The source material was peripheral blood. The receptor's source is a man at least 80 years old with acute or convalescent COVID-19. V is TRBV11-2 and J is TRBJ1-1; a weak D match, TRBD1 (6 bases). The DNA for the CDR3 is TGTGCCAGCAGCTTAGTGCAGGGGCTGACTGAAGCTTTCTTT. Amino acid sequence: CASSLVQGLTEAFF.